These 15 T cell receptor beta chains originate from one sample sequenced in a study of beta chain features in type 1 diabetes. Reverse transcribing all isolated RNA meant expressed TCRB transcripts were sequenced. Clones were read by immunoSEQ multiplex PCR, and TCRdb kept only the in-frame ones, dropping some. The sample has hundreds of thousands of clones; approximately 13% are singletons. Sequenced: naive CD4+ T cells from blood. The receptors shown here come from a man between 25 and 39 years old in good health.

In its sample, this clone was seen a few times. The chain combines TRBV7-2 with TRBJ2-1, with no clear D. CDR3 length: 13 amino acids. Germline V CDR1 and CDR2: SGHTA, FQGNSA. V lost 6 bases to trimming and J lost 6 bases, with 12 bases between them. The CDR3, as DNA: TGTGCCAGCAGTATCGTGTCTGGCAATGAGCAGTTCTTC. Translating it yields CASSIVSGNEQFF. The whole variable domain, filled in from reference TRBV7-2 and TRBJ2-1, reads GAGVSQSPSNKVTEKGKDVELRCDPISGHTALYWYRQSLGQGLEFLIYFQGNSAPDKSGLPSDRFSAERTGGSVSTLTIQRTQQEDSAVYLCASSIVSGNEQFFGPGTRLTVL.

The chain links TRBV18 to TRBJ2-3; D call uncertain. In germline, CDR1 is KGHSH, CDR2 LQKENI. There are 12 residues in the CDR3. V lost 4 bases and J 5 bases, leaving 7 bases between the germline ends. For the CDR3, the DNA is TGTGCCAGCTCACGGGTGGGAGATACGCAGTATTTT. Translated, it gives CASSRVGDTQYF.

Notes on this clone: The junction departs from germline at one end; a sequencing error may be responsible. The chain recombines TRBV5-4 with TRBJ1-1; no definite D call. This CDR3 spans 14 amino acids. CDR1 is SGHNT and CDR2 is YYREEE in the germline V gene (reference sequence). This chain's CDR3 is CASILERLNTEAFF. The CDR3 DNA sequence: TGTGCCAGCATCTTGGAACGGCTAAACACTGAAGCTTTCTTT.

The rearrangement links TRBV7-6 to TRBJ2-2; no clear D. The CDR3 runs to 16 residues. Germline V gene lookup returns CDR1 SGHVS and CDR2 FNYEAQ. Trimming stripped 2 bases from V and 4 bases from J, with 14 bases between. The CDR3, as DNA: TGTGCCAGCAGCTTAATGGGAAGGTCGGTCACCGGGGAGCTGTTTTTT. Its protein product is CASSLMGRSVTGELFF.

In its sample, this clone was seen a few times. The chain links TRBV2 to TRBJ2-7, with D perhaps assigned TRBD1 or TRBD2 (5 bases each). The CDR3 contains 14 residues. Per the germline V gene, CDR1 is SNHLY and CDR2 is FYNNEI. The V end was cut by 6 bases, the J end by 6 bases, with 18 bases between. CDR3 DNA: TGTGCCAGCAGGAGAGGGGCCCGGGCCACCGAGCAGTACGTC. This encodes CASRRGARATEQYV.

V usage is TRBV4-2 and J usage is TRBJ2-3, with 9 bases identical to TRBD2. V shed 0 bases, J shed 1 base, and the junction held 17 bases outside the gene matches. The CDR3 runs to 21 residues. Germline lookup yields CDR1 LGHNA and CDR2 YNFKEQ. The CDR3 bases are TGTGCCAGCAGCCAAGATAGGCGAGCGGGAGGATTAAAGGCACGCACAGATACGCAGTATTTT. This gives the protein CASSQDRRAGGLKARTDTQYF.

The V call is TRBV6-5, the J call TRBJ2-3; TRBD1 matches 9 bases. With 5 bases clipped from V and 3 bases from J, the junction kept 6 bases outside the gene matches. Germline CDR1 MNHEY, CDR2 SVGAGI. This CDR3 comprises 15 residues. The CDR3 sequence: CASSQPGTGTDTQYF. In nucleotides, the CDR3 is TGTGCCAGCAGTCAACCCGGGACAGGGACAGATACGCAGTATTTT.

The chain joins TRBV27 to TRBJ2-3, with D perhaps given as TRBD1 or TRBD2 (5 bases each). The V end lost 5 bases, the J end lost 2 bases, and 17 bases lay between the germline ends. CDR1 and CDR2 (germline): MNHEY, SMNVEV (reference sequence). The CDR3 runs 16 residues. The CDR3 DNA is TGTGCCAGCAGTACCGGGACCGGCCGTTTCACAGATACGCAGTATTTT. This codes for CASSTGTGRFTDTQYF.

The J gene is TRBJ1-6, the V gene TRBV25-1; 9 bases agree with TRBD1. V trimming: 6 bases; J trimming: 11 bases; junction bases outside the gene matches: 5. The germline V gene encodes CDR1 MGHDK and CDR2 SYGVNS. The CDR3 totals 13 residues. CDR3 DNA: TGTGCCAGCAGCCGGACAGGGGTGCCACCCCTCCACTTT. This translates into CASSRTGVPPLHF. The full variable domain, in which reference TRBV25-1 and TRBJ1-6 provide the parts outside the CDR3, is EADIYQTPRYLVIGTGKKITLECSQTMGHDKMYWYQQDPGMELHLIHYSYGVNSTEKGDLSSESTVSRIRTEHFPLTLESARPSHTSQYLCASSRTGVPPLHFGNGTRLTVT.

This clone was detected a few times. This chain uses TRBV4-1 with TRBJ2-1; D assignment may be TRBD1 or TRBD2 (5 bases each). Germline V gene data show CDR1 as MGHRA and CDR2 as YSYEKL. Trimming removed 6 bases from V and 12 bases from J, with 21 bases in between. The CDR3 is 14 residues long. CDR3 nucleotides: TGCGCCAGCAGGCACTTCGGGACGAAAGGGGCGCAGTTCTTC. It is translated as CASRHFGTKGAQFF.

This clone was picked up a small number of times. V and J are TRBV9 and TRBJ1-4; no reliable D call. Germline assignment: CDR1 SGDLS and CDR2 YYNGEE. Trimming shortened V by 3 bases and J by 5 bases, and 20 bases separated the two germline ends. This CDR3 spans 17 amino acids. Here the CDR3 reads CASSGPGRGSENEKLFF. In nucleotides, the CDR3 is TGTGCCAGCAGCGGGCCGGGCCGGGGTTCCGAAAATGAAAAACTGTTTTTT. Complete variable domain (other parts from reference TRBV9 and TRBJ1-4): DSGVTQTPKHLITATGQRVTLRCSPRSGDLSVYWYQQSLDQGLQFLIQYYNGEERAKGNILERFSAQQFPDLHSELNLSSLELGDSALYFCASSGPGRGSENEKLFFGSGTQLSVL.

As to this clone: One junction end does not reproduce the germline sequence, and a read error may be involved. The chain has TRBV20-1 and TRBJ1-2, with 10 bases matching TRBD1. Germline-derived CDR1 and CDR2 are DFQATT and SNEGSKA (reference sequence). The CDR3 extends over 9 amino acids. The chain's CDR3 is CSASGQGAF. DNA of the CDR3: TGCAGTGCTAGCGGACAGGGGGCCTTC.

The chain recombines TRBV9 with TRBJ2-1; tentatively, D is TRBD2 (5 bases). Germline loops: CDR1 SGDLS, CDR2 YYNGEE. Trimming removed 0 bases at V and 8 bases at J, with 12 bases between. CDR3 size: 14 residues. Here the CDR3 reads CASSVEGWGDEQFF. The CDR3 DNA sequence: TGTGCCAGCAGCGTAGAGGGTTGGGGAGATGAGCAGTTCTTC.

This chain connects TRBV13 to TRBJ1-5, with D maybe TRBD1 (6 bases). Germline V gives CDR1 PRHDT, CDR2 FYEKMQ (reference sequence). CDR3 length: 13 amino acids. V gave up 3 bases and J gave up 8 bases, with 11 bases separating them. For the CDR3, the DNA is TGTGCCAGCAGCTTCGGACAGAATAAGCCCCAGCATTTT. Its protein is CASSFGQNKPQHF.

This clone came up a few times. The chain recombines TRBV10-3 with TRBJ2-3; D possibly corresponds to TRBD1 (5 bases). Trimming removed 5 bases from V and 7 bases from J, with 13 bases in between. CDR1 is ENHRY, CDR2 SYGVKD, per germline. This CDR3 comprises 13 residues. The CDR3 DNA reads as TGTGCCATCAGTTCGACAGCCGGCCATACGCAGTATTTT. The encoded protein is CAISSTAGHTQYF.